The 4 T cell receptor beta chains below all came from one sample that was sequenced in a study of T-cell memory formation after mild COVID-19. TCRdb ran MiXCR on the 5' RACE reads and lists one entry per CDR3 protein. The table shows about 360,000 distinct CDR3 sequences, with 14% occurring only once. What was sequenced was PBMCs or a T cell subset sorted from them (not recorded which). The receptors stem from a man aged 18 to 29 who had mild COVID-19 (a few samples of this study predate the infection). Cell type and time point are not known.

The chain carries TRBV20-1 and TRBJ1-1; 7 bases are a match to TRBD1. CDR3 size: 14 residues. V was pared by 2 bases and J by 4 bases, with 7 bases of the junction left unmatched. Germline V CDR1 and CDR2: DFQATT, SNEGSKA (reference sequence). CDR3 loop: CSARLQGSSTEAFF. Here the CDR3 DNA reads TGCAGTGCTAGATTACAGGGGTCGAGCACTGAAGCTTTCTTT.

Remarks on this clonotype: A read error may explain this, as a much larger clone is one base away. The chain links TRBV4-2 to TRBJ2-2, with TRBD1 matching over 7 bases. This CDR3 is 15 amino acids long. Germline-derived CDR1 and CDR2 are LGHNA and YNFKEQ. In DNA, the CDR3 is TGTGCCAGCAGCCCACAGGGGTCGAACGCCGGGGAGCTGTTTTTT. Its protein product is CASSPQGSNAGELFF.

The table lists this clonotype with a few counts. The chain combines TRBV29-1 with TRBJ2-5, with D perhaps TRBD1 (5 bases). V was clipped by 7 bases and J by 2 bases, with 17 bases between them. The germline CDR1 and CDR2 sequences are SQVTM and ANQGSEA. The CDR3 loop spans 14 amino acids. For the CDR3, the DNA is TGCAGCGGATTGAGCTGGGCAGGGCAAGAGACCCAGTACTTC. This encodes CSGLSWAGQETQYF. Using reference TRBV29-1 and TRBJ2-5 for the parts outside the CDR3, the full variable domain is SAVISQKPSRDICQRGTSLTIQCQVDSQVTMMFWYRQQPGQSLTLIATANQGSEATYESGFVIDKFPISRPNLTFSTLTVSNMSPEDSSIYLCSGLSWAGQETQYFGPGTRLLVL.

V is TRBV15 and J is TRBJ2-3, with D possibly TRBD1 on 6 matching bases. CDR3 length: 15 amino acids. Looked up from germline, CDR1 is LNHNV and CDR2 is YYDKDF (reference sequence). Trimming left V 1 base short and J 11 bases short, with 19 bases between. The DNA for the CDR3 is TGTGCCACCAGCAGAGCGGCAGGGGCTATCTTCGGGCAGTATTTT. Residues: CATSRAAGAIFGQYF.